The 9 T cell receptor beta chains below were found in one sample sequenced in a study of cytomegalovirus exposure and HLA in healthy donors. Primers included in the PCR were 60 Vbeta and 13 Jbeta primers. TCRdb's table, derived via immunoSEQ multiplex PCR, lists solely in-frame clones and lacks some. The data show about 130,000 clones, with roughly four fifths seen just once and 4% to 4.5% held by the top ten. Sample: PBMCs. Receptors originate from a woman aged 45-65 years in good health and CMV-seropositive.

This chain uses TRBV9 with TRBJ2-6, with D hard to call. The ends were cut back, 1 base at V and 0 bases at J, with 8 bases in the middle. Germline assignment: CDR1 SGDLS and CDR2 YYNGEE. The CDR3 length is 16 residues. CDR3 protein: CASSVRLYSGANVLTF. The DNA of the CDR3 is TGTGCCAGCAGCGTAAGACTTTACTCTGGGGCCAACGTCCTGACTTTC.

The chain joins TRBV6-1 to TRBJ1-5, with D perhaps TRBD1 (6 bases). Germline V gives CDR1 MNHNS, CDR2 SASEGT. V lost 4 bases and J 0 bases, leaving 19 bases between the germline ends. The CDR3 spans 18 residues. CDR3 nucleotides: TGTGCCAGCAGTGGGGCCAGGGGATCGGTTAGTAGCAATCAGCCCCAGCATTTT. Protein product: CASSGARGSVSSNQPQHF.

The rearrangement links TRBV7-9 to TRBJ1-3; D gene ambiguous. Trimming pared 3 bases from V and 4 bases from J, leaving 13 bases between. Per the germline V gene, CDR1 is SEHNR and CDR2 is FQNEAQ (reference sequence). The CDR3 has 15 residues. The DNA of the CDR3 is TGTGCCAGCAGCTTTGCGGCGACGGAGGGAAACACCATATATTTT. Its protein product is CASSFAATEGNTIYF.

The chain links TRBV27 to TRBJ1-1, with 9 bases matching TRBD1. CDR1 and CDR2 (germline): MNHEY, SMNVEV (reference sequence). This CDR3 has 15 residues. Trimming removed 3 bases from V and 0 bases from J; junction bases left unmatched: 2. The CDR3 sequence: CASSFRDRVNTEAFF. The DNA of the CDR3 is TGTGCCAGCAGTTTTCGGGACAGGGTGAACACTGAAGCTTTCTTT.

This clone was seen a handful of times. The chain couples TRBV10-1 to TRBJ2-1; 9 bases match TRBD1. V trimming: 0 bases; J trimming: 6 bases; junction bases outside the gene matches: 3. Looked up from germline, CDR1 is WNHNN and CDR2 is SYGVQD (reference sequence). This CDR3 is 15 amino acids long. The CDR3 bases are TGCGCCAGCAGTGAGTCCGGACAGGGGCTCAATGAGCAGTTCTTC. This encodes CASSESGQGLNEQFF.

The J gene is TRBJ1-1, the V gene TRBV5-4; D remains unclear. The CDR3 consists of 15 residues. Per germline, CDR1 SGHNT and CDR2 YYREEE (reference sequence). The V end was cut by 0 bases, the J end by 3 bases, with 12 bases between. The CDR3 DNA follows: TGTGCCAGCAGCTTGGGAGGTTCGTGGGACACTGAAGCTTTCTTT. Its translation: CASSLGGSWDTEAFF.

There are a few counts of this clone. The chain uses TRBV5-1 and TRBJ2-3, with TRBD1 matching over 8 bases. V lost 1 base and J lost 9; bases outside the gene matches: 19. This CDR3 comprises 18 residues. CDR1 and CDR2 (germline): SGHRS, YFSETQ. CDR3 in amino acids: CASSLTGQGPSVAATQYF. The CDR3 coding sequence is TGCGCCAGCAGCTTGACCGGACAGGGTCCATCTGTCGCGGCGACGCAGTATTTT.

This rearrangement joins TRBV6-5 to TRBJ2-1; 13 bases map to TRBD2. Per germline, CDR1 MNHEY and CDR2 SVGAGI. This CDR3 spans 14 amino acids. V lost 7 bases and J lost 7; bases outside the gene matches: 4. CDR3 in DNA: TGTGCCAGCACGCGGACTAGCGGGGGTAATGAGCAGTTCTTC. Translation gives CASTRTSGGNEQFF.

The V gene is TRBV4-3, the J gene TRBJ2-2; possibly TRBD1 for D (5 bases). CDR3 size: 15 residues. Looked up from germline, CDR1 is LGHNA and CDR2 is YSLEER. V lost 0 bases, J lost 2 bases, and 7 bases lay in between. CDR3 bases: TGCGCCAGCAGCCAAGAGGGGCTTAACACCGGGGAGCTGTTTTTT. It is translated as CASSQEGLNTGELFF.